A selection of T cell receptor beta chains follows, all from one sample in a study of OX40 agonist ivuxolimab in advanced cancers. The assay was immunoSEQ multiplex PCR, and TCRdb's table has in-frame clones only and misses some. The data hold 45,000 to 60,000 clones, with about 89% observed a single time. The material was CD4+ or CD8+ T cells sorted from blood, obtained in a trial of the OX40 agonist ivuxolimab. The receptors were sampled from an adult with an advanced solid tumor such as melanoma, head and neck, liver or kidney cancer. The CDR3 runs from the conserved cysteine through the conserved F or W. D genes are given only for firm matches. Size is stated for part of the rows, as once, few or many counts, or as a class when the clone is expanded.

V gene,clone size,J gene,D gene,CDR3 DNA,CDR3 protein
TRBV5-1,NA,TRBJ1-4,TRBD1,TGCGCCAGCAGCCGACAGGGGGCAACTAATGAAAAACTGTTTTTT,CASSRQGATNEKLFF
TRBV5-1,NA,TRBJ2-7,NA,TGCGCCAGCAGCTTGGACCCCCGGAGAGGCTCCTACGAGCAGTACTTC,CASSLDPRRGSYEQYF
TRBV5-5,NA,TRBJ1-3,NA,TGTGCCAGCAGCCCCCAGGTGCGGGGGACCTCAGCTGGAAACACCATATATTTT,CASSPQVRGTSAGNTIYF
TRBV6-5,once,TRBJ1-5,TRBD1,TGTGCCAGCAGCCGACAGGGGGCGCATAATCAGCCCCAGCATTTT,CASSRQGAHNQPQHF
TRBV7-2,once,TRBJ1-6,NA,TGTGCCAGCAGCTTAGTCTCTGGGTACAATTCACCCCTCCACTTT,CASSLVSGYNSPLHF
TRBV5-1,few,TRBJ2-2,NA,TGCGCCAGCAGCCGAGGAGCCACCGGGGAGCTGTTTTTT,CASSRGATGELFF
TRBV6-5,NA,TRBJ2-3,NA,TGTGCCAGCACCCTGGCAGCAGGGAGGACAGATACGCAGTATTTT,CASTLAAGRTDTQYF
TRBV5-4,NA,TRBJ1-2,TRBD1,TGTGCCAGCAGCCCGGACAGGGTCTATGGCTACACCTTC,CASSPDRVYGYTF
TRBV5-6,NA,TRBJ2-7,TRBD1,TGTGCCAGCCGTTCTCCTGGGACAGAGGCCCTAGAGCAGTACTTC,CASRSPGTEALEQYF
TRBV28,NA,TRBJ2-7,NA,TGTGCCAGCAGTGGGGGGACAACCTACGAGCAGTACTTC,CASSGGTTYEQYF
TRBV10-2,NA,TRBJ2-1,NA,TGCGCCAGCAGTGAGTCGAATATAGAAAATGAGCAGTTCTTC,CASSESNIENEQFF
TRBV5-4,NA,TRBJ1-3,NA,TGTGCCAGCAGCTTGGACGGCTCTGGAAACACCATATATTTT,CASSLDGSGNTIYF
TRBV21-1,NA,TRBJ2-3,NA,TGTGCCAGCAGCAAACTGCGTGACATTCCCACAGATACGCAGTATTTT,CASSKLRDIPTDTQYF
TRBV5-5,NA,TRBJ2-2,NA,TGTGCCAGCAGCTTGTGGGGGGTCGCCGGGGAGCTGTTTTTT,CASSLWGVAGELFF
TRBV28,NA,TRBJ1-5,NA,TGTGCCAGCAGTTTAGGGGCAGGGTTCGGTTCTCAGCCCCAGCATTTT,CASSLGAGFGSQPQHF
TRBV15,NA,TRBJ2-5,NA,TGTGCCACCAGCCGACGAGTACCTCAGGGGACCCAGTACTTC,CATSRRVPQGTQYF
TRBV7-3,NA,TRBJ1-1,NA,TGTGCCAGCAGCGTCGGTGGGCGGATGAACACTGAAGCTTTCTTT,CASSVGGRMNTEAFF
TRBV29-1,NA,TRBJ2-5,NA,TGCAGCGTTGAAAGGCCCAGGGAGGAAGAGACCCAGTACTTC,CSVERPREEETQYF
TRBV5-8,NA,TRBJ1-4,TRBD1,TGTGCCAGCACCCTAATCGGGACAGGGGAAAAACTGTTTTTT,CASTLIGTGEKLFF